Shown below are 32 T cell receptor beta chains from a single sample sequenced in a study of early T cells in non-severe SARS-CoV-2 infection. TCRdb fed the 5' RACE reads into MiXCR, producing one record per CDR3 protein. The data show approximately 73,000 distinct CDR3 sequences, with roughly 12% seen just once and 1.1% held by the top ten. The sequenced sample consisted of whole blood. Receptors were obtained from an adult who was a healthcare worker with PCR-confirmed SARS-CoV-2 infection or an uninfected control (not recorded which).

This clonotype was picked up many times. The chain couples TRBV20-1 to TRBJ2-7; 8 bases are shared with TRBD1. There are 12 residues in the CDR3. V dropped 6 bases and J dropped 4; count of bases not matched to a gene: 5. Germline V gene data show CDR1 as DFQATT and CDR2 as SNEGSKA (reference sequence). CDR3 in DNA: TGCAGTGCCAGGTACAGGGGGTACGAGCAGTACTTC. It codes for CSARYRGYEQYF.

This rearrangement joins TRBV4-3 to TRBJ2-5; 9 nucleotides align to TRBD1. This CDR3 is built from 13 residues. The V segment lost 6 bases and the J segment 5 bases; nucleotides outside the gene matches: 4. Per germline, CDR1 LGHNA and CDR2 YSLEER. The CDR3 loop is CASSPGQGETQYF. CDR3 DNA sequence: TGCGCCAGCAGTCCGGGACAGGGCGAGACCCAGTACTTC.

The chain carries TRBV29-1 and TRBJ2-1, with 12 positions matching TRBD2. Germline V gene sequence: CDR1 SQVTM, CDR2 ANQGSEA. With 7 bases clipped from V and 3 bases from J, the junction kept 1 base outside the gene matches. The CDR3 contains 13 residues. The CDR3 coding sequence is TGCAGCGGGACTAGCGGGGTCTACAATGAGCAGTTCTTC. Its translation is CSGTSGVYNEQFF.

This clonotype was counted between two and nine times. V usage is TRBV28 and J usage is TRBJ2-7, with D perhaps matching TRBD1 (6 bases). Germline V gene data show CDR1 as MDHEN and CDR2 as SYDVKM. The CDR3 extends over 13 amino acids. The V and J ends lost 6 bases and 6 bases respectively, with 15 bases between them. The CDR3 protein is CASRGHTNGEQYF. As DNA, the CDR3 is TGTGCCAGCAGGGGACACACTAATGGCGAGCAGTACTTC.

In this sample, this clonotype turned up many times. This rearrangement joins TRBV10-3 to TRBJ1-6, with a weak D call TRBD1 (5 bases). CDR3 length equals 15 residues. Per the germline V gene, CDR1 is ENHRY and CDR2 is SYGVKD. V lost 3 bases, J lost 6 bases, and 12 bases lay in between. This chain's CDR3 is CAISDRWGTNSPLHF. CDR3 nucleotide sequence: TGTGCCATCAGTGACCGTTGGGGCACTAATTCACCCCTCCACTTT.

V gene TRBV7-2 combines with J gene TRBJ2-3, with 12 bases lining up with TRBD2. Germline V lookup: CDR1 SGHTA, CDR2 FQGNSA. After removal of 4 bases from V and 2 bases from J, the junction contained 4 bases not matched to a gene. CDR3 length: 16 residues. CDR3 nucleotide sequence: TGTGCCAGCAGCTCGACTAGCGGGGGCCACACAGATACGCAGTATTTT. Its translation: CASSSTSGGHTDTQYF.

The chain couples TRBV24-1 to TRBJ2-3, with 9 bases identical to TRBD1. In germline, CDR1 is KGHDR, CDR2 SFDVKD. The CDR3 contains 16 residues. After removal of 4 bases from V and 10 bases from J, the junction contained 14 bases not matched to a gene. The CDR3 nucleotides read TGTGCCACCAGTGACCCGCAGGCACAGGGGGCAAATTCGCAGTATTTT. Its translation is CATSDPQAQGANSQYF.

The V and J genes are TRBV12-3 or TRBV12-4 and TRBJ1-2; TRBD1 might be the D (5 bases). This CDR3 is 14 amino acids long. With 6 bases removed from V and 0 bases from J, the gap between germline ends came to 11 bases. The CDR3 sequence: CASRTDSSNYGYTF. The CDR3, as DNA: TGTGCCAGCAGGACCGACAGCTCTAACTATGGCTACACCTTC.

This chain uses TRBV21-1 with TRBJ1-1; the table's TRBD1 call for D was not verified on the DNA. TRBV21-1 is deemed a pseudogene. This CDR3 contains 14 residues. CDR3: CASSSQDRNTEAFF. The CDR3 bases are TGTGCCAGCAGCAGTCAAGACAGAAACACTGAAGCTTTCTTT.

V and J are TRBV7-9 and TRBJ1-1; D gene ambiguous. This CDR3 contains 15 residues. Germline assignment: CDR1 SEHNR and CDR2 FQNEAQ (reference sequence). V was shortened by 5 bases and J by 0 bases, with 13 bases between the two germline ends. The CDR3 protein is CASSPAASMNTEAFF. The CDR3 region has the DNA TGTGCCAGCAGCCCCGCGGCCTCCATGAACACTGAAGCTTTCTTT.

This clonotype was observed a handful of times. The chain combines TRBV7-8 with TRBJ2-1; 13 nucleotides agree with TRBD2. The CDR3 sequence is 15 residues long. The J segment lost 9 bases and the V segment lost 5 bases, leaving 7 bases of the junction unmatched. The germline CDR1 and CDR2 sequences are SGHVS and FQNEAQ. In DNA form, the CDR3 reads TGTGCCAGCAGCCTTGGACTAGCGGGAGTCATTGAGCAGTTCTTC. Its protein is CASSLGLAGVIEQFF. The variable domain in full, with the rest retrieved from reference TRBV7-8 and TRBJ2-1, is GAGVSQSPRYKVAKRGQDVALRCDPISGHVSLFWYQQALGQGPEFLTYFQNEAQLDKSGLPSDRFFAERPEGSVSTLKIQRTQQEDSAVYLCASSLGLAGVIEQFFGPGTRLTVL.

The CDR3 DNA is TGTGCCAGCAGTTTAGCGAGGGAGAGCAACACTGAAGCTTTCTTT. Protein sequence: CASSLARESNTEAFF. This rearrangement joins TRBV12-3 or TRBV12-4 to TRBJ1-1; D ambiguous. The CDR3 extends over 15 amino acids. Trimming pared 0 bases from V and 2 bases from J, leaving 10 bases between.

This clonotype was seen only a few times. This chain joins TRBV7-8 and TRBJ2-7; D is uncertain. The CDR3 length is 13 residues. Germline V lookup: CDR1 SGHVS, CDR2 FQNEAQ. Trimming removed 0 bases at V and 7 bases at J, with 10 bases between. The CDR3 sequence is CASSLAGRWEQYF. In nucleotides, the CDR3 is TGTGCCAGCAGCTTAGCGGGCCGCTGGGAGCAGTACTTC.

This clonotype occurred many times. This chain uses TRBV7-9 with TRBJ1-4; D unresolved. Per the germline V gene, CDR1 is SEHNR and CDR2 is FQNEAQ (reference sequence). V was clipped by 5 bases and J by 10 bases, with 14 bases between them. This CDR3 contains 13 residues. In nucleotides, the CDR3 is TGTGCCAGCAGCCTAGGACCCCAAGGAAAACTGTTTTTT. It is translated as CASSLGPQGKLFF. The full variable domain, in which reference TRBV7-9 and TRBJ1-4 provide the parts outside the CDR3, is DTGVSQNPRHKITKRGQNVTFRCDPISEHNRLYWYRQTLGQGPEFLTYFQNEAQLEKSRLLSDRFSAERPKGSFSTLEIQRTEQGDSAMYLCASSLGPQGKLFFGSGTQLSVL.

This clonotype was detected only a few times. The V gene is TRBV7-2, the J gene TRBJ2-7; TRBD1 or TRBD2 may be the D gene (5 bases each). CDR3 size: 15 residues. The V gene's germline CDR1 is SGHTA and CDR2 FQGNSA. Trimming pared 0 bases from V and 2 bases from J, leaving 11 bases between. CDR3 sequence reads: CASSLAGRQTYEQYF. DNA for the CDR3: TGTGCCAGCAGCTTAGCGGGGAGACAGACCTACGAGCAGTACTTC.

This clonotype was detected many times. V gene TRBV29-1 combines with J gene TRBJ2-3; tentatively, D is TRBD1 or TRBD2 (5 bases each). This CDR3 comprises 16 residues. Between the trimmed V and J ends, which lost 3 bases and 0 bases, there was a span of 16 bases. Germline V gene sequence: CDR1 SQVTM, CDR2 ANQGSEA. The DNA for the CDR3 is TGCAGCGTTGAGGGGGTCCCGACCTCTAGCACAGATACGCAGTATTTT. Residues: CSVEGVPTSSTDTQYF.

This clonotype came up many times. In DNA, the CDR3 is TGTGCCAGCAGTCCGGGGTTATTCCGGTACTATGGCTACACCTTC. Its protein product is CASSPGLFRYYGYTF. The chain has TRBV28 and TRBJ1-2; D is unclear. The CDR3 covers 15 residues. Trimming cost V 5 bases and J 3 bases, with 16 bases left between them. In germline, CDR1 is MDHEN, CDR2 SYDVKM.

This clonotype was recorded at least ten times. The rearrangement uses TRBV20-1 and TRBJ2-2; tentative D call: TRBD1 (5 bases). Germline values: CDR1 DFQATT, CDR2 SNEGSKA (reference sequence). The CDR3 length is 15 residues. Trimming removed 2 bases from V and 0 bases from J, with 10 bases in between. CDR3 sequence (DNA): TGCAGTGCTAGACCGGACATCGCGAACACCGGGGAGCTGTTTTTT. It yields the protein CSARPDIANTGELFF.

This chain links TRBV30 with TRBJ2-1; D not resolved. The CDR3 extends over 11 amino acids. The germline gives CDR1 GTSNPN, CDR2 SVGIG (reference sequence). V was pared by 1 base and J by 7 bases, with 5 bases between. CDR3 sequence reads: CAWSDPNEQFF. The CDR3 region has the DNA TGTGCCTGGAGTGACCCGAATGAGCAGTTCTTC.

J is TRBJ2-7 and V is TRBV7-9; the match to TRBD2 covers 8 bases. V was pared by 5 bases and J by 3 bases, with 3 bases of the junction left unmatched. Looked up from germline, CDR1 is SEHNR and CDR2 is FQNEAQ (reference sequence). The CDR3 is 13 amino acids. The CDR3 protein is CASSPGGGYEQYF. The CDR3 nucleotides read TGTGCCAGCAGCCCGGGGGGGGGCTACGAGCAGTACTTC.

This clonotype was detected a few times. This chain's CDR3 is CASSWGTGGLGTEAFF. The CDR3 DNA sequence: TGTGCCAGCAGCTGGGGGACAGGGGGACTGGGCACTGAAGCTTTCTTT. The chain is built from TRBV5-5 and TRBJ1-1; 11 bases match TRBD1. CDR1 SGHKS and CDR2 YYEKEE come from the germline V gene (reference sequence). J gave up 4 bases and V 3 bases, and 8 bases lay outside the gene matches. The CDR3 contains 16 residues.

The table lists this clonotype with a few counts. The rearrangement links TRBV7-2 to TRBJ2-4, with 8 nucleotides matching TRBD1. CDR3 length: 20 amino acids. Germline V CDR1 and CDR2: SGHTA, FQGNSA. V shed 1 base and J 0 bases; nucleotides not matched to a gene: 14. The CDR3 DNA is TGTGCCAGCAGCTTAGGTGACAGGGGATTTTATCAACAAGCCAAAAACATTCAGTACTTC. Its protein product is CASSLGDRGFYQQAKNIQYF. The full variable domain, with the rest looked up from reference TRBV7-2 and TRBJ2-4, is GAGVSQSPSNKVTEKGKDVELRCDPISGHTALYWYRQSLGQGLEFLIYFQGNSAPDKSGLPSDRFSAERTGGSVSTLTIQRTQQEDSAVYLCASSLGDRGFYQQAKNIQYFGAGTRLSVL.

This clonotype showed up many times. The chain combines TRBV29-1 with TRBJ1-1; 7 bases map to TRBD1. From germline, CDR1 is SQVTM and CDR2 ANQGSEA. The CDR3 totals 15 residues. The J segment lost 0 bases and the V segment lost 5 bases, leaving 9 bases of the junction unmatched. The chain's CDR3 is CSVLTMTGLNTEAFF. In nucleotides, the CDR3 is TGCAGCGTTCTTACCATGACAGGGTTGAACACTGAAGCTTTCTTT.

The chain has TRBV5-4 and TRBJ2-3; 8 nucleotides agree with TRBD1. The CDR3 has 16 residues. CDR1 SGHNT and CDR2 YYREEE come from the germline V gene (reference sequence). Trimming took 5 bases from V and 4 from J; bases not matched to a gene: 12. CDR3 region: CASSTEQGVVADTQYF. CDR3 in DNA: TGTGCCAGCAGTACCGAACAGGGGGTGGTAGCAGATACGCAGTATTTT. The complete variable domain, with remaining parts taken from reference TRBV5-4 and TRBJ2-3, reads ETGVTQSPTHLIKTRGQQVTLRCSSQSGHNTVSWYQQALGQGPQFIFQYYREEENGRGNFPPRFSGLQFPNYSSELNVNALELDDSALYLCASSTEQGVVADTQYFGPGTRLTVL.

The genes are TRBV6-4 and TRBJ2-3, with 11 bases identical to TRBD2. The trim removed 0 bases at V and 6 bases at J, leaving 2 bases unmatched. The CDR3 covers 15 residues. The germline gives CDR1 MRHNA, CDR2 SNTAGT. The CDR3 DNA sequence: TGTGCCAGCAGTGACTCGACTAGCGGGGAGGATACGCAGTATTTT. Translated, it gives CASSDSTSGEDTQYF.

This clonotype was counted many times. This chain connects TRBV14 to TRBJ2-7; the D is unclear. This CDR3 region has 14 residues. V lost 0 bases to trimming and J lost 0 bases, with 6 bases between them. Germline V gene data show CDR1 as SGHDN and CDR2 as FVKESK. CDR3 DNA sequence: TGTGCCAGCAGCCAAGACGGCCGCTCCTACGAGCAGTACTTC. Its protein is CASSQDGRSYEQYF.

This sequence joins TRBV7-2 and TRBJ1-3, with a weak D call TRBD1 (6 bases). Trimming took off 5 bases at V and 3 bases at J, with 11 bases between the two ends. Looked up from germline, CDR1 is SGHTA and CDR2 is FQGNSA. The CDR3 contains 14 residues. The CDR3 is CASSPQGNGNTIYF. CDR3 nucleotide sequence: TGTGCCAGCAGCCCGCAGGGGAATGGAAACACCATATATTTT.

The J gene is TRBJ1-4, the V gene TRBV12-3 or TRBV12-4; the D is unclear. With 5 bases removed from V and 7 bases from J, the gap between germline ends came to 14 bases. The CDR3 is 14 residues long. CDR3 bases: TGTGCCAGCAGTGCCTGGACCGCAGGTGAAAAACTGTTTTTT. Protein sequence: CASSAWTAGEKLFF.

This clonotype has at least ten counts. The CDR3 DNA sequence: TGTGCTAGTGGTTTGTTCGGGGGCCTCTACGAGCAGTACTTC. Translated, it gives CASGLFGGLYEQYF. V gene TRBV12-5 combines with J gene TRBJ2-7; the D call may be TRBD1 or TRBD2 (6 bases each). The V and J ends lost 2 bases and 3 bases respectively, with 11 bases between them. The germline gives CDR1 LGHNT, CDR2 FRNRAP. The CDR3 sequence is 14 residues long. Full variable domain (rest looked up from reference TRBV12-5 and TRBJ2-7): DARVTQTPRHKVTEMGQEVTMRCQPILGHNTVFWYRQTMMQGLELLAYFRNRAPLDDSGMPKDRFSAEMPDATLATLKIQPSEPRDSAVYFCASGLFGGLYEQYFGPGTRLTVT.

The chain carries TRBV28 and TRBJ1-3; D uncertain. Germline V CDR1 and CDR2: MDHEN, SYDVKM. CDR3 size: 14 residues. The V and J ends lost 6 bases and 4 bases respectively, with 13 bases between them. CDR3 amino acids: CASSPGWSGNTIYF. The CDR3, as DNA: TGTGCCAGCAGCCCCGGGTGGTCCGGAAACACCATATATTTT.

Many counts were recorded for this clonotype. This chain links TRBV29-1 with TRBJ2-2; TRBD1 matches 8 bases. CDR1 is SQVTM, CDR2 ANQGSEA, per germline. V lost 4 bases and J lost 5; bases outside the gene matches: 12. CDR3 length: 16 amino acids. The CDR3 sequence: CSVGLDREIQTGELFF. DNA of the CDR3: TGCAGCGTTGGACTGGACAGGGAAATCCAAACCGGGGAGCTGTTTTTT.

The sample holds many counts of this clonotype. The genes are TRBV14 and TRBJ2-2; D might be TRBD1 (5 bases). V lost 0 bases and J lost 7, with 24 bases in between. The CDR3 is 19 residues long. Germline V gene data show CDR1 as SGHDN and CDR2 as FVKESK. The CDR3 coding sequence is TGTGCCAGCAGCCAAGATCGTCAGATCGGACAACTCGGAGACGGGGAGCTGTTTTTT. Translated, it gives CASSQDRQIGQLGDGELFF.